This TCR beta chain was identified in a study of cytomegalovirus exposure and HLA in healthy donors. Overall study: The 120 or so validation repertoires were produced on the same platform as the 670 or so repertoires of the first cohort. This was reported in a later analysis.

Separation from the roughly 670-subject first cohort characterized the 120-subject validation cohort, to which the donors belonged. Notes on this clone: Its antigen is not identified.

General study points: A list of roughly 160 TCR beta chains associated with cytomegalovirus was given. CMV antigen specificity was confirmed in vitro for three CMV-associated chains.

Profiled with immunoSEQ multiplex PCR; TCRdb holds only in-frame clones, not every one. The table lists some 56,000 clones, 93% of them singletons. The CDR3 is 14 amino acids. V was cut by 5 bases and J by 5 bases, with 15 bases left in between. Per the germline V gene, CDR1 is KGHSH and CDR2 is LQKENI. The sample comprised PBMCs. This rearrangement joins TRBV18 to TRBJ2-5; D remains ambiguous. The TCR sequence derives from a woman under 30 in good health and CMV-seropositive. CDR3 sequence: CASSAYVSWETQYF. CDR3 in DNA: TGTGCCAGCTCAGCCTACGTGAGCTGGGAGACCCAGTACTTC.